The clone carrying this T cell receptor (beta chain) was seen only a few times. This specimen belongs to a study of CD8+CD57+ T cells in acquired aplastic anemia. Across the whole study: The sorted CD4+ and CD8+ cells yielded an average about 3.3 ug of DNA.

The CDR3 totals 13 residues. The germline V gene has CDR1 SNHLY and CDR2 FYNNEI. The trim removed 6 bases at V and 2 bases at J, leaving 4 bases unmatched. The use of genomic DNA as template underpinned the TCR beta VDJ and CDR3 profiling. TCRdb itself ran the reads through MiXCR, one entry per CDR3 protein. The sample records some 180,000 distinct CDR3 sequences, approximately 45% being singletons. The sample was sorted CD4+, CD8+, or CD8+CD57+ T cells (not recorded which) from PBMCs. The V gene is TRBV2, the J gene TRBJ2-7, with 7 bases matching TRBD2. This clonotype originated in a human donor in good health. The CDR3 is CASRIAGAYEQYF. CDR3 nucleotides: TGTGCCAGCAGAATAGCGGGTGCCTACGAGCAGTACTTC. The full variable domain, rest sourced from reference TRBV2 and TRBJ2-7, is EPEVTQTPSHQVTQMGQEVILRCVPISNHLYFYWYRQILGQKVEFLVSFYNNEISEKSEIFDDQFSVERPDGSNFTLKIRSTKLEDSAMYFCASRIAGAYEQYFGPGTRLTVT.